A selection of T cell receptor beta chains follows, all from one sample in a study of regulatory T cells in long-lasting Graves disease. MiXCR, applied by TCRdb to the multiplex PCR reads, yields one record per CDR3 protein. The table includes 400,000 to 500,000 distinct CDR3 sequences, 14% detected once. These data are also associated with another study on T cells in Graves' hyperthyroidism and ophthalmopathy.

The starting material was peripheral blood mononuclear cells (PBMCs), obtained at new diagnosis, from a patient treated with antithyroid drugs. These receptors all stem from a woman aged 45-59 years with Graves disease. Both conserved end residues are part of each CDR3. The D gene is left open where the match is weak. Where a row states a size, it is once, few, many or the class of an expanded clone; other rows omit it.

>many|TRBJ2-5|-|TRBV7-9
CASSFLDGQETQYF
TGTGCCAGCAGCTTCTTGGACGGCCAAGAGACCCAGTACTTC
>many|TRBJ2-7|TRBD2|TRBV7-9
CASSSSGGPHEQYF
TGTGCCAGCAGCTCCTCGGGAGGGCCTCACGAGCAGTACTTC
>many|TRBJ2-7|TRBD1|TRBV7-9
CASSQQGTGGPYEQYF
TGTGCCAGCAGTCAACAGGGGACAGGGGGCCCCTACGAGCAGTACTTC
>few|TRBJ2-7|-|TRBV18
CASSQRQGGGEQYF
TGTGCCAGCTCACAAAGACAGGGCGGGGGGGAGCAGTACTTC
>many|TRBJ2-1|-|TRBV13
CASSLGLGELGNEQFF
TGTGCCAGCAGCTTAGGTTTGGGGGAGTTAGGCAATGAGCAGTTCTTC
>many|TRBJ2-1|TRBD2|TRBV14
CASSQDKGLAGGLKVSYNEQFF
TGTGCCAGCAGCCAAGATAAAGGACTAGCGGGAGGTCTTAAAGTGTCTTACAATGAGCAGTTCTTC
>-|TRBJ1-6|-|TRBV3-1
CASSQGGSRVSNSPLHF
TGTGCCAGCAGCCAAGGGGGCTCCAGGGTTAGTAATTCACCCCTCCACTTT
>many|TRBJ2-2|TRBD1|TRBV19
CASSKMTGTTGELFF
TGTGCCAGTAGTAAGATGACAGGGACCACCGGGGAGCTGTTTTTT
>-|TRBJ1-4|-|TRBV7-2
CASSLGGPGGEKLFF
TGTGCCAGCAGCTTGGGGGGACCGGGTGGTGAAAAACTGTTTTTT
>many|TRBJ2-5|-|TRBV20-1
CSAPADSTQETQYF
TGCAGTGCCCCGGCGGACAGCACTCAAGAGACCCAGTACTTC
>-|TRBJ2-2|-|TRBV10-3
CAISGGGLVLFF
TGTGCCATCAGTGGGGGAGGCCTAGTGCTGTTTTTT
>-|TRBJ2-2|-|TRBV6-1
CASSEFGGELFF
TGTGCCAGCAGTGAATTTGGCGGGGAGCTGTTTTTT
>many|TRBJ2-3|TRBD2|TRBV11-2
CASNILAGGLLGDTQYF
TGTGCCAGCAACATACTAGCGGGAGGACTCCTCGGGGATACGCAGTATTTT
>few|TRBJ2-7|-|TRBV19
CASSIGLEEQYF
TGTGCCAGTAGTATCGGGCTCGAGGAGCAGTACTTC
>-|TRBJ2-3|TRBD2|TRBV5-4
CASSLWGGQIADTQYF
TGTGCCAGCAGCTTGTGGGGAGGGCAGATCGCAGATACGCAGTATTTT
>few|TRBJ2-1|-|TRBV5-1
CASRAGTPSYNEQFF
TGCGCCAGCAGGGCCGGGACACCTTCCTACAATGAGCAGTTCTTC
>few|TRBJ2-5|TRBD1|TRBV5-1
CASSFRGRRGQETQYF
TGCGCCAGCAGCTTCAGGGGGCGCCGGGGTCAAGAGACCCAGTACTTC
>-|TRBJ2-1|TRBD2|TRBV14
CASSQIYRWTSGRISNNEQFF
TGTGCCAGCAGCCAAATTTACCGATGGACTAGCGGGAGAATCAGTAACAATGAGCAGTTCTTC
>many|TRBJ2-3|TRBD2|TRBV7-9
CASSFSMTSGRGGDTQYF
TGTGCCAGCAGCTTCTCCATGACTAGCGGGAGAGGTGGGGATACGCAGTATTTT
>many|TRBJ1-2|-|TRBV7-8
CASSPGVSSDYGYTF
TGTGCCAGCAGCCCAGGGGTCAGTTCTGACTATGGCTACACCTTC
>many|TRBJ2-3|-|TRBV11-2
CASRPPGTSTDTQYF
TGTGCCAGCAGACCGCCCGGGACTAGCACAGATACGCAGTATTTT
>many|TRBJ2-3|TRBD1|TRBV7-3
CASSNSPRTGAGTDTQYF
TGTGCCAGCAGCAACTCCCCCCGGACAGGGGCCGGCACAGATACGCAGTATTTT
>-|TRBJ1-2|-|TRBV11-2
CASSQEFSTGSNYGYTF
TGTGCCAGCAGCCAAGAGTTTAGTACAGGGAGTAACTATGGCTACACCTTC
>-|TRBJ2-7|TRBD2|TRBV2
CASTRLAGGPHEQYF
TGTGCCAGCACCCGACTAGCGGGAGGGCCCCACGAGCAGTACTTC
>few|TRBJ1-1|-|TRBV5-1
CASSLGDYGGTEAFF
TGCGCCAGCAGCTTGGGCGACTATGGGGGCACTGAAGCTTTCTTT
>many|TRBJ1-1|TRBD1|TRBV12-3/TRBV12-4
CASSRDSMTEAFF
TGTGCCAGCAGTCGGGACAGCATGACTGAAGCTTTCTTT
>few|TRBJ2-2|-|TRBV10-3
CATINPGGTGELFF
TGTGCCACCATCAACCCAGGGGGGACCGGGGAGCTGTTTTTT
>few|TRBJ2-5|-|TRBV10-3
CAISESYQETQYF
TGTGCCATCAGTGAGTCCTACCAAGAGACCCAGTACTTC
>-|TRBJ2-1|TRBD2|TRBV30
CAWGRGLAGHNEQFF
TGTGCCTGGGGCCGTGGACTAGCGGGCCACAATGAGCAGTTCTTC
>many|TRBJ2-7|-|TRBV10-3
CAIRRQLDASYEQYF
TGTGCCATCAGGCGGCAGTTGGACGCCTCCTACGAGCAGTACTTC
>many|TRBJ2-1|TRBD2|TRBV11-2
CASSLVTSGRNEQFF
TGTGCCAGCAGCTTGGTGACTAGCGGGCGCAATGAGCAGTTCTTC